Shown below are 29 T cell receptor beta chains from a single sample sequenced in a study of blood T cell repertoires in COVID-19. Using immunoSEQ multiplex PCR, the repertoire was profiled, and TCRdb retains in-frame clones only, with some absent. The repertoire holds 150,000 to 200,000 clones, with approximately 95% as singletons. The sample consisted of peripheral blood. The receptors here all came from a woman in her forties or fifties with acute or convalescent COVID-19.

This clone was counted once. The CDR3: CASSIRFNQPQHF. DNA of the CDR3: TGTGCCAGTAGTATACGGTTCAATCAGCCCCAGCATTTT. The rearrangement links TRBV19 to TRBJ1-5; no firm D call. This CDR3 comprises 13 residues. The V gene's germline CDR1 is LNHDA and CDR2 SQIVND (reference sequence). V lost 2 bases and J 3 bases, leaving 5 bases between the germline ends.

The chain carries TRBV11-2 and TRBJ2-1; unclear D gene. Germline CDR1 reads SGHAT; CDR2 reads FQNNGV. CDR3 size: 15 residues. Trimming removed 1 base at V and 2 bases at J, with 9 bases between. The DNA for the CDR3 is TGTGCCAGCAGCTTAGCCCGCGGAACCTACAATGAGCAGTTCTTC. Translated: CASSLARGTYNEQFF.

The CDR3 sequence is CASSLGSTITDTQYF. DNA for the CDR3: TGTGCCAGCAGCTTAGGTAGTACGATCACAGATACGCAGTATTTT. The rearrangement links TRBV7-6 to TRBJ2-3; D call uncertain. The V and J ends lost 1 base and 2 bases respectively, with 10 bases between them. The CDR3 contains 15 residues. Germline assignment: CDR1 SGHVS and CDR2 FNYEAQ. The full variable domain, in which reference TRBV7-6 and TRBJ2-3 provide the parts outside the CDR3, is GAGVSQSPRYKVTKRGQDVALRCDPISGHVSLYWYRQALGQGPEFLTYFNYEAQQDKSGLPNDRFSAERPEGSISTLTIQRTEQRDSAMYRCASSLGSTITDTQYFGPGTRLTVL.

This chain uses TRBV19 with TRBJ1-2; 11 bases line up with TRBD1. The CDR3 spans 14 residues. With 3 bases clipped from V and 7 bases from J, the junction kept 4 bases outside the gene matches. CDR1 LNHDA and CDR2 SQIVND come from the germline V gene (reference sequence). This CDR3 reads CASSMGQGVSGYTF. CDR3 DNA: TGTGCCAGTAGTATGGGACAGGGGGTGAGTGGCTACACCTTC.

The genes are TRBV27 and TRBJ2-7; D uncertain. Trimming shortened V by 0 bases and J by 5 bases, and 11 bases separated the two germline ends. The CDR3 loop spans 14 amino acids. Germline CDR1 is MNHEY and CDR2 is SMNVEV (reference sequence). The CDR3 coding sequence is TGTGCCAGCAGTTTATCAGTATTAGCAGACGAGCAGTACTTC. This gives the protein CASSLSVLADEQYF.

The chain links TRBV28 to TRBJ1-2; D may be TRBD1 (6 bases). The CDR3 length is 14 residues. V lost 5 bases and J 0 bases, leaving 10 bases between the germline ends. Germline-derived CDR1 and CDR2 are MDHEN and SYDVKM. The CDR3 bases are TGTGCCAGCAGTGAGGGACATCCTAACTATGGCTACACCTTC. Protein: CASSEGHPNYGYTF.

The gene calls are TRBV7-9 and TRBJ2-7, with D perhaps matching TRBD1 (5 bases). This CDR3 has 15 residues. Germline V gene data show CDR1 as SEHNR and CDR2 as FQNEAQ (reference sequence). V dropped 1 base and J dropped 0 bases, with 10 bases sitting between them. The CDR3 loop reads CASSLGGAASYEQYF. The DNA for the CDR3 is TGTGCCAGCAGCTTAGGTGGGGCTGCCTCCTACGAGCAGTACTTC.

The V call is TRBV9, the J call TRBJ1-2; possibly TRBD1 for D (5 bases). With 0 bases removed from V and 6 bases from J, the gap between germline ends came to 18 bases. The CDR3 has 16 amino acids. Germline-derived CDR1 and CDR2 are SGDLS and YYNGEE. In DNA, the CDR3 is TGTGCCAGCAGCGTAGCCCCGACAGACGGACCCCATGGCTACACCTTC. Translation: CASSVAPTDGPHGYTF.

This clone was recorded only once. The chain is built from TRBV7-2 and TRBJ2-1; possibly TRBD1 for D (6 bases). Trimming left V 6 bases short and J 3 bases short, with 15 bases between. Germline CDR1 and CDR2: SGHTA and FQGNSA. This CDR3 has 15 amino acids. The CDR3: CASSSPRGGYNEQFF. The DNA of the CDR3 is TGTGCCAGCAGTTCCCCGAGAGGGGGCTACAATGAGCAGTTCTTC.

The chain uses TRBV30 and TRBJ1-1; 10 nucleotides line up with TRBD1. V lost 3 bases to trimming and J lost 7 bases; unmatched junction nucleotides: 5. CDR3 size: 13 residues. Germline CDR1 and CDR2: GTSNPN and SVGIG (reference sequence). CDR3 DNA sequence: TGTGCCTGGAGGGGACAGGGGTTCGTTGAAGCTTTCTTT. Translated, it gives CAWRGQGFVEAFF.

The J gene is TRBJ1-2, the V gene TRBV27; D not certain. Trimming stripped 6 bases from V and 6 bases from J, with 20 bases between. The germline V gene has CDR1 MNHEY and CDR2 SMNVEV (reference sequence). This CDR3 is built from 15 residues. CDR3: CASSRAGGRVDGYTF. CDR3 in DNA: TGTGCCAGCAGCCGGGCGGGCGGACGGGTTGATGGCTACACCTTC.

This chain joins TRBV3-1 (or the pseudogene TRBV3-2) and TRBJ2-2, with TRBD2 as a possible D gene (5 bases). V lost 1 base, J lost 4 bases, and 13 bases lay in between. Germline CDR1 is LGHDT and CDR2 is YNNKEL (reference sequence). The CDR3 totals 16 residues. This CDR3 reads CASSQGGGVGTGELFF. CDR3 bases: TGTGCCAGCAGCCAAGGAGGAGGAGTCGGCACCGGGGAGCTGTTTTTT.

CDR3 protein: CATSLETGNTGELFF. The CDR3 coding sequence is TGTGCCACCTCCTTAGAGACAGGGAACACCGGGGAGCTGTTTTTT. The chain combines TRBV2 with TRBJ2-2, with a possible D match to TRBD1 (6 bases). CDR1 is SNHLY and CDR2 is FYNNEI in the germline V gene. The CDR3 extends over 15 amino acids. Trimming removed 10 bases at V and 1 base at J, with 16 bases between.

J is TRBJ2-3 and V is TRBV7-3; 12 bases are shared with TRBD2. In germline, CDR1 is SGHTA, CDR2 FQGTGA. The CDR3 runs 16 residues. V shed 4 bases, J shed 6 bases, and the junction held 8 bases outside the gene matches. The CDR3 nucleotides are TGTGCCAGCAGCTCGACTAGCGGGGGAGCGCCGGATACGCAGTATTTT. This gives the protein CASSSTSGGAPDTQYF.

CDR3 DNA sequence: TGTGCCACCGCGGGACTAGCGGGAGGAGAAGAGACCCAGTACTTC. This gives the protein CATAGLAGGEETQYF. The V and J genes are TRBV19 and TRBJ2-5; 15 nucleotides line up with TRBD2. Germline V gives CDR1 LNHDA, CDR2 SQIVND (reference sequence). The J segment lost 3 bases and the V segment lost 10 bases, leaving 6 bases of the junction unmatched. The CDR3 is 15 residues long.

The chain joins TRBV28 to TRBJ1-5; D is possibly TRBD1 (6 bases). The length of the CDR3 is 16 residues. V dropped 3 bases and J dropped 1 base, with 13 bases sitting between them. The germline V gene encodes CDR1 MDHEN and CDR2 SYDVKM. The CDR3 bases are TGTGCCAGCAGTTTGGGGGCAACGGCCAGCAATCAGCCCCAGCATTTT. The encoded protein is CASSLGATASNQPQHF.

The V call is TRBV9, the J call TRBJ2-3, with 12 bases lining up with TRBD2. V lost 3 bases and J lost 4; bases outside the gene matches: 0. The CDR3 is 14 amino acids. Germline CDR1 is SGDLS and CDR2 is YYNGEE. The CDR3 DNA is TGTGCCAGCAGCGCTAGCGGGGGGGCAGATACGCAGTATTTT. Amino acids: CASSASGGADTQYF.

The chain joins TRBV4-3 to TRBJ2-1; 10 nucleotides match TRBD1. Looked up from germline, CDR1 is LGHNA and CDR2 is YSLEER. V gave up 1 base and J gave up 8 bases; unmatched junction bases: 5. The CDR3 runs to 15 residues. CDR3 residues: CASSQGDRGWDEQFF. The CDR3 region has the DNA TGCGCCAGCAGCCAAGGGGACAGGGGCTGGGATGAGCAGTTCTTC.

The chain uses TRBV6-5 and TRBJ2-1; D may be TRBD1 (5 bases). Germline CDR1 MNHEY, CDR2 SVGAGI. CDR3 length: 13 amino acids. V gave up 8 bases and J gave up 8 bases, with 16 bases separating them. The CDR3 sequence is CASRAGNEHEQFF. In DNA, the CDR3 is TGTGCCAGCCGGGCAGGGAATGAGCATGAGCAGTTCTTC.

The genes are TRBV2 and TRBJ1-2, with D hard to call. The V gene's germline CDR1 is SNHLY and CDR2 FYNNEI. This CDR3 spans 15 amino acids. V lost 5 bases and J lost 2, with 15 bases in between. The CDR3 spells CASSFLQTGNYGYTF. The CDR3 DNA reads TGTGCCAGCAGTTTTCTTCAGACGGGAAACTATGGCTACACCTTC. Drawing the rest from reference TRBV2 and TRBJ1-2, the complete variable domain is EPEVTQTPSHQVTQMGQEVILRCVPISNHLYFYWYRQILGQKVEFLVSFYNNEISEKSEIFDDQFSVERPDGSNFTLKIRSTKLEDSAMYFCASSFLQTGNYGYTFGSGTRLTVV.

The chain employs TRBV3-1 (or the pseudogene TRBV3-2) and TRBJ2-2, with TRBD1 as a possible D gene (6 bases). There are 14 residues in the CDR3. CDR1 is LGHDT and CDR2 is YNNKEL in the germline V gene (reference sequence). Between the trimmed V and J ends, which lost 5 bases and 4 bases, there was a span of 11 bases. CDR3 DNA: TGTGCCAGCAGCAGGAGAGGGGGCACCGGGGAGCTGTTTTTT. It encodes CASSRRGGTGELFF.

V is TRBV4-3 and J is TRBJ2-1, with TRBD2 matching 8 bases. From germline, CDR1 is LGHNA and CDR2 YSLEER. J was trimmed by 12 bases and V by 1 base; bases with no gene match: 2. The CDR3 is 12 residues long. The CDR3 DNA reads as TGCGCCAGCAGCCAAGGGCTAGCGGGGCAGTTCTTC. Translating it yields CASSQGLAGQFF.

The chain recombines TRBV4-3 with TRBJ2-1; 12 bases agree with TRBD1. The ends lost 5 bases at V and 6 bases at J; junction bases unmatched: 5. CDR1 and CDR2 (germline): LGHNA, YSLEER. The CDR3 is made up of 15 amino acids. The CDR3 loop reads CASSDRDRGPNEQFF. The CDR3 nucleotides read TGCGCCAGCAGCGACCGGGACAGGGGGCCCAATGAGCAGTTCTTC.

This chain links TRBV6-5 with TRBJ2-5, with D perhaps TRBD2 (5 bases). The CDR3 is 12 amino acids. The germline gives CDR1 MNHEY, CDR2 SVGAGI. V was shortened by 2 bases and J by 4 bases, with 5 bases between the two germline ends. The CDR3 spells CASSYEGETQYF. Here the CDR3 DNA reads TGTGCCAGCAGTTACGAGGGAGAGACCCAGTACTTC.

The CDR3 DNA sequence: TGTGCCAGCAGTTCCCCTAGTAGGGGGCCCATGGGTGGCTACACCTTC. Encoded protein: CASSSPSRGPMGGYTF. The V gene is TRBV6-5, the J gene TRBJ1-2, with TRBD1 matching 7 bases. This CDR3 region has 16 residues. Trimming removed 4 bases from V and 7 bases from J; junction bases left unmatched: 15. Germline-derived CDR1 and CDR2 are MNHEY and SVGAGI.

This chain connects TRBV7-8 to TRBJ2-1; D remains ambiguous. The germline V and J ends were trimmed by 6 bases and 5 bases, with 5 bases remaining between them. Germline CDR1 SGHVS, CDR2 FQNEAQ. The CDR3 is 11 amino acids. The CDR3: CASSYNNEQFF. Here the CDR3 DNA reads TGTGCCAGCAGTTACAACAATGAGCAGTTCTTC.

This chain links TRBV20-1 with TRBJ1-5; 10 nucleotides line up with TRBD1. Germline CDR1 is DFQATT and CDR2 is SNEGSKA (reference sequence). This CDR3 contains 14 residues. V trimming: 3 bases; J trimming: 6 bases; junction bases outside the gene matches: 5. The CDR3 here is CSASPGTGVQPQHF. CDR3 sequence (DNA): TGCAGTGCTAGTCCCGGGACAGGGGTTCAGCCCCAGCATTTT.

The gene calls are TRBV19 and TRBJ1-2; TRBD1 agrees at 7 bases. Germline V gene lookup returns CDR1 LNHDA and CDR2 SQIVND (reference sequence). Losses at the gene ends were 11 bases for V and 3 bases for J; bases not matched to a gene: 12. The CDR3 is 14 residues long. CDR3 amino acids: CAGKRTGLDYGYTF. CDR3 nucleotides: TGTGCCGGGAAACGGACAGGATTGGACTATGGCTACACCTTC.

The chain couples TRBV5-1 to TRBJ1-1, with D tentatively TRBD1 (6 bases). V gave up 4 bases and J gave up 1 base, with 20 bases separating them. This CDR3 region has 17 residues. From germline, CDR1 is SGHRS and CDR2 YFSETQ. CDR3 sequence (DNA): TGCGCCAGCAGCATATCGGACCAGGGGCTAAGGAACACTGAAGCTTTCTTT. Translated, it gives CASSISDQGLRNTEAFF.